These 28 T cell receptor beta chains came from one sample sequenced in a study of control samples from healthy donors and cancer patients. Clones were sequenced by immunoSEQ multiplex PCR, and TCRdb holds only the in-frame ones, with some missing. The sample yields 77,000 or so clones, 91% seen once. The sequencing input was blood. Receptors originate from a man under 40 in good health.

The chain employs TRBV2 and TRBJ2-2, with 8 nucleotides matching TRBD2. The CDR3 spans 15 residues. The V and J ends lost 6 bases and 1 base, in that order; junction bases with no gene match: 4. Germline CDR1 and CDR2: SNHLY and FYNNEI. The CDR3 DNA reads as TGTGCCAGCAGAGGGGGACTAGTGAACACCGGGGAGCTGTTTTTT. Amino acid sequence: CASRGGLVNTGELFF.

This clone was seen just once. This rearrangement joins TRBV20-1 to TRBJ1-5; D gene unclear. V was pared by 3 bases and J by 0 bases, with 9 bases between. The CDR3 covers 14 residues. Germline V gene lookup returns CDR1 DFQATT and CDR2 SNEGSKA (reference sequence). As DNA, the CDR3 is TGCAGTGCTAGTGGGTGGTATAGCAATCAGCCCCAGCATTTT. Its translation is CSASGWYSNQPQHF.

Here the CDR3 reads CASSTGGGGGDTQYF. CDR3 coding DNA: TGCGCCAGCAGCACTGGAGGAGGGGGCGGGGATACGCAGTATTTT. This chain links TRBV5-1 with TRBJ2-3; possibly TRBD1 for D (7 bases). Germline V CDR1 and CDR2: SGHRS, YFSETQ. This CDR3 has 15 residues. The V gene lost 4 bases and the J gene lost 6 bases, with 18 bases spanning the gap. Full variable domain (outside the CDR3, taken from reference TRBV5-1 and TRBJ2-3): KAGVTQTPRYLIKTRGQQVTLSCSPISGHRSVSWYQQTPGQGLQFLFEYFSETQRNKGNFPGRFSGRQFSNSRSEMNVSTLELGDSALYLCASSTGGGGGDTQYFGPGTRLTVL.

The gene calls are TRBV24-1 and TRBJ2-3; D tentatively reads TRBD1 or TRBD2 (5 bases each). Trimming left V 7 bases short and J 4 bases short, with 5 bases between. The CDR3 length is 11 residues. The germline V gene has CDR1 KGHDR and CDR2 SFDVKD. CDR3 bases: TGTGCCACCAGGGGGGCAGATACGCAGTATTTT. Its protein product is CATRGADTQYF.

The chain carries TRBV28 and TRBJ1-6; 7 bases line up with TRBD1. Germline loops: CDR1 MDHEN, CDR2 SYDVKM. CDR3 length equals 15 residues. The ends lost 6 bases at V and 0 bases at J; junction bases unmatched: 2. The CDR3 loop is CASRGQSSYNSPLHF. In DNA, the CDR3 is TGTGCCAGCAGGGGACAGAGCTCCTATAATTCACCCCTCCACTTT.

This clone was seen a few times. This chain's CDR3 is CASSTGLAGGPDTQYF. For the CDR3, the DNA is TGTGCCAGCAGCACCGGACTAGCGGGAGGGCCAGATACGCAGTATTTT. This chain joins TRBV7-2 and TRBJ2-3, with TRBD2 matching 15 bases. V shed 5 bases, J shed 4 bases, and the junction held 4 bases outside the gene matches. Germline V lookup: CDR1 SGHTA, CDR2 FQGNSA. The CDR3 sequence is 16 residues long.

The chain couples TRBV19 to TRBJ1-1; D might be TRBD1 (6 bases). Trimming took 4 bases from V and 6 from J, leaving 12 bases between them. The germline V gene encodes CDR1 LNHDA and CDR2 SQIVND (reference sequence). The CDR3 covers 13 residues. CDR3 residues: CASSTQGLAEAFF. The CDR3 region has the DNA TGTGCCAGTAGTACCCAGGGGTTGGCTGAAGCTTTCTTT.

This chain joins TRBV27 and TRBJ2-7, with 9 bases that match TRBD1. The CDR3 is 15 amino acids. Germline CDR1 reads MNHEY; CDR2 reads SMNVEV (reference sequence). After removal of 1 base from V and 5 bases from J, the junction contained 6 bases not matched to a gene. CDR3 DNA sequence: TGTGCCAGCAGTTTATACCGGGACAGGGTCAACGAGCAGTACTTC. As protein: CASSLYRDRVNEQYF.

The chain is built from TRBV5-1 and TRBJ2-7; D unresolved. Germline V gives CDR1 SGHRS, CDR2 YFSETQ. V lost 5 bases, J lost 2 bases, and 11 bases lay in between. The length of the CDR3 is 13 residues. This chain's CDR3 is CASRALDTYEQYF. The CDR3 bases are TGCGCCAGCAGGGCACTTGATACCTACGAGCAGTACTTC.

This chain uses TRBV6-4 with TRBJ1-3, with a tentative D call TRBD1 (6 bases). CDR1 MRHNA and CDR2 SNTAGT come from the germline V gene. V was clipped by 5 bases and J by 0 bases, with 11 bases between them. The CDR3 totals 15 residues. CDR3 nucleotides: TGTGCCAGCAGTCGACAGGCGAACTCTGGAAACACCATATATTTT. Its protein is CASSRQANSGNTIYF.

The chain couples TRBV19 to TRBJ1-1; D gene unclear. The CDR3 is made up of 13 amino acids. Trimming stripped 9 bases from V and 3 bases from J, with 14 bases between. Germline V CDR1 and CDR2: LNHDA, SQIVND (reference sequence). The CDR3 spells CASTVRGYTEAFF. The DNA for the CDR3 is TGTGCCAGCACAGTCAGAGGGTACACTGAAGCTTTCTTT.

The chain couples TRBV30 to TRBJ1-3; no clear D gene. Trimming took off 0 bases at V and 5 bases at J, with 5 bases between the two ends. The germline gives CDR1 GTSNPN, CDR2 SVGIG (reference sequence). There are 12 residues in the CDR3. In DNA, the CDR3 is TGTGCCTGGAGTGTACAACGAAACACCATATATTTT. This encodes CAWSVQRNTIYF. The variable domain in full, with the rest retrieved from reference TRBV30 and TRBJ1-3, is SQTIHQWPATLVQPVGSPLSLECTVEGTSNPNLYWYRQAAGRGLQLLFYSVGIGQISSEVPQNLSASRPQDRQFILSSKKLLLSDSGFYLCAWSVQRNTIYFGEGSWLTVV.

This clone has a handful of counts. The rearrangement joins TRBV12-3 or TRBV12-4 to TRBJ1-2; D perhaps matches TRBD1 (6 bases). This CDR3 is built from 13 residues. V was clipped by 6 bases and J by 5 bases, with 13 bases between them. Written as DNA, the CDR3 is TGTGCCAGCAGCCCAGGGGTCTCTTATGGCTACACCTTC. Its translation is CASSPGVSYGYTF.

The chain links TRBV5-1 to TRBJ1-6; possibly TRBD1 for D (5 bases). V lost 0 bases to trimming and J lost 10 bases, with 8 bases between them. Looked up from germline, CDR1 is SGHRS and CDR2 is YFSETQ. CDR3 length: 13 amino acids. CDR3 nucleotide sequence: TGCGCCAGCAGCTTGGTAAGGGACTCACCCCTCCACTTT. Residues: CASSLVRDSPLHF. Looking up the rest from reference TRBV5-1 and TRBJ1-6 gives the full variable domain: KAGVTQTPRYLIKTRGQQVTLSCSPISGHRSVSWYQQTPGQGLQFLFEYFSETQRNKGNFPGRFSGRQFSNSRSEMNVSTLELGDSALYLCASSLVRDSPLHFGNGTRLTVT.

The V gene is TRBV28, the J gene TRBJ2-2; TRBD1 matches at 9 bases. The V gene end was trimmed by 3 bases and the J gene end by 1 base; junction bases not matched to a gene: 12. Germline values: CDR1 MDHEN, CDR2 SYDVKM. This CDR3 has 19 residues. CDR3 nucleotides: TGTGCCAGCAGTTTCCCGGGGACAGGGAATCAGCGGAACACCGGGGAGCTGTTTTTT. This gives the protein CASSFPGTGNQRNTGELFF. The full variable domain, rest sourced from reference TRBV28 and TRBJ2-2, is DVKVTQSSRYLVKRTGEKVFLECVQDMDHENMFWYRQDPGLGLRLIYFSYDVKMKEKGDIPEGYSVSREKKERFSLILESASTNQTSMYLCASSFPGTGNQRNTGELFFGEGSRLTVL.

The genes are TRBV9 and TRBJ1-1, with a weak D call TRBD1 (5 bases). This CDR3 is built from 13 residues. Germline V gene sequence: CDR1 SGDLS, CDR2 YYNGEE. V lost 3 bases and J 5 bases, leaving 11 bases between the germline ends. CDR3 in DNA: TGTGCCAGCAGCGCCGAACGACAGACTGAAGCTTTCTTT. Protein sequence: CASSAERQTEAFF.

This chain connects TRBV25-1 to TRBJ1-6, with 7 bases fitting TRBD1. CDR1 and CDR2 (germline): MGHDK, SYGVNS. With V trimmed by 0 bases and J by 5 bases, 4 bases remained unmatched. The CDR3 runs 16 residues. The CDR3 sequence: CASSEYGGQNNSPLHF. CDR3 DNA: TGTGCCAGCAGTGAATATGGGGGACAGAATAATTCACCCCTCCACTTT.

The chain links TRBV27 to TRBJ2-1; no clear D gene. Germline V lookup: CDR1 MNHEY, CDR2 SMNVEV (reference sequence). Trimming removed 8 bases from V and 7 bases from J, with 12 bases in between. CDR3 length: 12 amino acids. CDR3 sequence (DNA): TGTGCCAGCGGGCACCCTTGGAATGAGCAGTTCTTC. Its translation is CASGHPWNEQFF.

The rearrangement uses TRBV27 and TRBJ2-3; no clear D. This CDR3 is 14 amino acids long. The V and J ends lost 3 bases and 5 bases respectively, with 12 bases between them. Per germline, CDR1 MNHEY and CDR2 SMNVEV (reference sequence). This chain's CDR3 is CASSLVRGRDTQYF. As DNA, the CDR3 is TGTGCCAGCAGTTTGGTCAGAGGTCGAGATACGCAGTATTTT.

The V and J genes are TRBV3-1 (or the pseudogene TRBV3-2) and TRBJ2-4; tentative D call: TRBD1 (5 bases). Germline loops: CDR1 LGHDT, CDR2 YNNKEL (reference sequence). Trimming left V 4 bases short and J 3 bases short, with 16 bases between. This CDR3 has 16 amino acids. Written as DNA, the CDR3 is TGTGCCAGCAGCCCCCCTGTGGGGCTCGGCAAAAACATTCAGTACTTC. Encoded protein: CASSPPVGLGKNIQYF.

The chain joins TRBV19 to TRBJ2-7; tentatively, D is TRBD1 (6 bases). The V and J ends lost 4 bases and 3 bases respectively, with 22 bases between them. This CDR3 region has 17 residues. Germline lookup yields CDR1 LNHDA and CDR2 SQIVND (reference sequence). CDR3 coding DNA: TGTGCCAGTAGTACAGGAACGCCCCTCGGGACAAACTACGAGCAGTACTTC. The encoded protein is CASSTGTPLGTNYEQYF.

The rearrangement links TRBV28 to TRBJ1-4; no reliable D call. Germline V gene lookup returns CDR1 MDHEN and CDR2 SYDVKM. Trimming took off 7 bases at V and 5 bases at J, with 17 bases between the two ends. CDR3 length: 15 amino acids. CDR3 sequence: CASTPPPSGNEKLFF. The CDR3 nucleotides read TGTGCCAGCACCCCGCCCCCCTCGGGGAATGAAAAACTGTTTTTT.

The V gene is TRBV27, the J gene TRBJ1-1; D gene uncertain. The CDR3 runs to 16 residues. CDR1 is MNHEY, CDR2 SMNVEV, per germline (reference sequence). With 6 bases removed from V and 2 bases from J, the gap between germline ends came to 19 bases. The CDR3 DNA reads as TGTGCCAGCAGGGCGCCCGGCGGACGAAGTAACACTGAAGCTTTCTTT. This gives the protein CASRAPGGRSNTEAFF.

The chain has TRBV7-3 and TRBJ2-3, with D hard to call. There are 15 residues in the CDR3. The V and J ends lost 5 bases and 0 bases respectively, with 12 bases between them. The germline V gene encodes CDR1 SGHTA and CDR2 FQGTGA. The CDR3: CASSLDTTSTDTQYF. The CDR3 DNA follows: TGTGCCAGCAGCCTAGACACAACTAGCACAGATACGCAGTATTTT.

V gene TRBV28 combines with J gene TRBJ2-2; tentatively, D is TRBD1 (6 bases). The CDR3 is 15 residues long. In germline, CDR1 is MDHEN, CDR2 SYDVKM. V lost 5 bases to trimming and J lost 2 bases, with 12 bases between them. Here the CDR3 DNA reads TGTGCCAGCAGTATGTACAGGGAAAACACCGGGGAGCTGTTTTTT. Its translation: CASSMYRENTGELFF. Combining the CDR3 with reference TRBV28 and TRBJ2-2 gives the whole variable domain DVKVTQSSRYLVKRTGEKVFLECVQDMDHENMFWYRQDPGLGLRLIYFSYDVKMKEKGDIPEGYSVSREKKERFSLILESASTNQTSMYLCASSMYRENTGELFFGEGSRLTVL.

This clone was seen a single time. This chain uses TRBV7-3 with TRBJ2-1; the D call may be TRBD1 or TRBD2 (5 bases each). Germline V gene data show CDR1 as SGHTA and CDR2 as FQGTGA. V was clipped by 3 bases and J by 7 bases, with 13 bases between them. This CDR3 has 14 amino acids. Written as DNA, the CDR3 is TGTGCCAGCAGCTTTGGGGACCCTCGGAATGAGCAGTTCTTC. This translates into CASSFGDPRNEQFF.

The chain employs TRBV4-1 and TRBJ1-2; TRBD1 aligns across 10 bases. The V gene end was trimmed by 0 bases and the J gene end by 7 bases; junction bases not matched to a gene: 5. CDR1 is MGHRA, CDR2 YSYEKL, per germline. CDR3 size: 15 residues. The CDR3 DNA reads TGCGCCAGCAGCCAAGACATTCGACAGGGGGCTGGCTACACCTTC. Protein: CASSQDIRQGAGYTF.

CDR3 in amino acids: CASSQYNEQFF. The CDR3 bases are TGTGCCAGCAGTCAATACAATGAGCAGTTCTTC. This chain connects TRBV6-5 to TRBJ2-1; D gene ambiguous. Trimming removed 5 bases at V and 4 bases at J, with 3 bases between. The CDR3 extends over 11 amino acids. Germline loops: CDR1 MNHEY, CDR2 SVGAGI.